This T cell receptor (beta chain) was retrieved from a study of OX40 agonist ivuxolimab in advanced cancers. Context from the whole study: Ivuxolimab, which targeted the costimulatory receptor OX40 (CD134), was an agonistic, fully human IgG2 monoclonal antibody. Peripheral TCRbeta sequencing aimed to test whether ivuxolimab altered TCR sequence diversity and caused clonal T-cell expansion. Three dose-escalation patients achieved partial responses, one with hepatocellular carcinoma and two with cutaneous melanoma. The dose-escalation cohort was around 83% male with a mean age of about 65 years, ranging from roughly 20 to 80. Prior anti-PD-1, anti-PD-L1 or anti-CTLA-4 therapy was permitted, and about two fifths of dose-escalation patients had received checkpoint inhibitors. Among the roughly 52 dose-escalation patients, about 20 had hepatocellular carcinoma, roughly 15 melanoma, 9 renal cell carcinoma and 9 head and neck cancer. The paper covers the monotherapy dose-escalation part of the phase I ivuxolimab trial, which included N ≈ 54 patients. Intravenous ivuxolimab was administered to patients every 2 weeks at six dose levels: 0.01, 0.1, 0.3, 1.5, 3 and 10 mg/kg. Study-wide findings and limitations: At doses of 0.1 to 3.0 mg/kg, clonal expansion of both CD4+ and CD8+ T cells in blood was seen between baseline and week 6. Which antigens the clonally expanded peripheral T cells were specific for was not determined. On average, CD8+ T cells showed more expanded clones than CD4+ T cells after ivuxolimab. Partial responders in the 0.1-3.0 mg/kg groups had among the lowest normalized peripheral clonal expansion, especially among CD8+ T cells. Low levels of normalized T-cell clonal expansion were also seen in some nonresponding patients.

Genomic DNA was isolated from the sorted cells so that the TCRbeta CDR3 region could be sequenced. The immunoSEQ Assay was used to sequence the TCRbeta CDR3 regions. As stored in TCRdb, this immuneACCESS dataset retains in-frame rearrangements with V and J assigned. A fraction of the clones does not appear; measured against another copy, unresolved V genes explain less than half of the discrepancy, and the remainder lacks a known reason. The sample contains more than 45,000 clones, 88% of them found a single time. The top ten constitute over 3% of the sample. Concerning this clone itself: The antigen it recognizes is unknown. Qualities for individual bases were not recorded, and no much larger clone is one base off.

Patients with a history of autoimmune disease or receiving systemic immunosuppression were excluded from the trial. Peripheral blood for TCR sequencing was drawn from every dose cohort at baseline, at cycle 4 day 1 and at cycle 7 day 1. The samples were drawn from a first-in-human, open-label, multicenter phase I dose-escalation trial of ivuxolimab. Adults with locally advanced or metastatic melanoma, renal cell carcinoma, hepatocellular carcinoma or head and neck squamous cell carcinoma were enrolled in the trial. Before TCR sequencing, CD4+ T cells and CD8+ T cells were sorted from peripheral blood as separate populations. Sequenced material: CD4+ or CD8+ T cells sorted from blood, taken in a trial of the OX40 agonist ivuxolimab. This receptor was obtained from an adult with an advanced solid tumor such as melanoma, head and neck, liver or kidney cancer.

Here is the DNA: TGTGCCAGCAGCTCGGGGCGGGGCCTAAGACTGTTTTTT. Translated, it gives CASSSGRGLRLFF. The chain is encoded by TRBV7-8 joined to TRBJ1-4; a tentative D match to TRBD1 spans 5 bases. The V end loses 4 bases and the J end loses 13 bases, and a stretch of 16 bases separates them. Based on the germline V gene, the CDR1 and CDR2 sequences are SGHVS and FQNEAQ. Reading from cysteine to phenylalanine, the CDR3 counts 13 amino acids. Just CDR3 DNA is preserved here, 39 bases in frame from base 1.